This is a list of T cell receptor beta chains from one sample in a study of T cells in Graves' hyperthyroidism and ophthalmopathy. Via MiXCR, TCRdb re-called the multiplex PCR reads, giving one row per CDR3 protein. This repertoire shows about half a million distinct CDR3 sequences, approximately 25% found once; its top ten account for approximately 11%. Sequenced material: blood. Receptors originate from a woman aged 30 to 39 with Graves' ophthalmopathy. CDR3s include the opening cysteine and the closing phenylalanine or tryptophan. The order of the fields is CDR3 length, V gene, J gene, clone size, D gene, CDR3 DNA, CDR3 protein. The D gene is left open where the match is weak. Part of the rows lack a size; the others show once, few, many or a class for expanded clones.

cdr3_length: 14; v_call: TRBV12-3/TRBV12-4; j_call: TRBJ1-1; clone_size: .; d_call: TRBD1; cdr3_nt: TGTGCCAGCACCCAATCAGGGGGCCGGACTGAAGCTTTCTTT; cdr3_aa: CASTQSGGRTEAFF
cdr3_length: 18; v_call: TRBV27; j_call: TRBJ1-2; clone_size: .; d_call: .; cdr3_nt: TGTGCCAGCAGTCCCTCTTTTCCGGGACACATGACCAACTATGGCTACACCTTC; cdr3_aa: CASSPSFPGHMTNYGYTF
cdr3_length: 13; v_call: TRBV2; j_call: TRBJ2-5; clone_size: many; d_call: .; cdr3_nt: TGTGCCAGCACCGGCCAGGGCCAAGAGACCCAGTACTTC; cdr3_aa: CASTGQGQETQYF
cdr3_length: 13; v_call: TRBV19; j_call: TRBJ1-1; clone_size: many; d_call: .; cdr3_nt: TGTGCCACTAACGTCGGGGCGCACGCTGAAGCTTTCTTT; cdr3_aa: CATNVGAHAEAFF
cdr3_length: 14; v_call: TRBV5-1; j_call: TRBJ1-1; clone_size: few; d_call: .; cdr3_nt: TGCGCCAGCAGCTCAAAACAGGGGAACACTGAAGCTTTCTTT; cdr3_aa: CASSSKQGNTEAFF
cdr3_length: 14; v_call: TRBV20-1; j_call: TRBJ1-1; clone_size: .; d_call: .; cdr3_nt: TGCAGTGCTAGAGGACGGACCGGGAACACTGAAGCTTTCTTT; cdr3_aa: CSARGRTGNTEAFF
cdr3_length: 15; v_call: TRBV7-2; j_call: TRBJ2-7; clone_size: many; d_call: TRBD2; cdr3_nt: TGTGCCAGCAGCTCCACTAGCGGGAGTTACTACGAGCAGTACTTC; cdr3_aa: CASSSTSGSYYEQYF
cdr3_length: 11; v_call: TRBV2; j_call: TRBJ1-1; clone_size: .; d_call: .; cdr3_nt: TGTGCCGGGGTGATTGACGTTGAAGCTTTCTTT; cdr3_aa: CAGVIDVEAFF
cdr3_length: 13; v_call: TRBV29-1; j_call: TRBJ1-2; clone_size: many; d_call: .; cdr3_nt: TGCAGCGTTGAACCTGGGGGCACCTATGGCTACACCTTC; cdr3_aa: CSVEPGGTYGYTF
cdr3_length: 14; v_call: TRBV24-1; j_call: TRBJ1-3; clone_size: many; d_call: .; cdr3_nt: TGTGCCACCAGTGATGTGGGTAATGGAAACACCATATATTTT; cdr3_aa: CATSDVGNGNTIYF
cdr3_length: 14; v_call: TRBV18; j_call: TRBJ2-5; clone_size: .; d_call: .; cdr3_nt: TGTGCCAGCTCACCACTAAGGGGAAGAGAGACCCAGTACTTC; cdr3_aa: CASSPLRGRETQYF
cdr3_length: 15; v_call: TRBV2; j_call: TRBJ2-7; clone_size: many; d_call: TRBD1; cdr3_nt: TGTGCCAGCAGTGAGGGACAGGGTAATTACTACGAGCAGTACTTC; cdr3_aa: CASSEGQGNYYEQYF
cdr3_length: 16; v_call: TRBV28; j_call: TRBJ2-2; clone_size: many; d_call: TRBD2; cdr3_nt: TGTGCCAGCAGTTTTCTCCGACTAGCGGGGAACAGGGAGCTGTTTTTT; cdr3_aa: CASSFLRLAGNRELFF
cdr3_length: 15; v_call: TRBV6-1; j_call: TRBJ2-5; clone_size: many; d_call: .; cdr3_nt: TGTGCCAGCATCCAGGCCCAGGGGTTGAGGGAGACCCAGTACTTC; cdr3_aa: CASIQAQGLRETQYF
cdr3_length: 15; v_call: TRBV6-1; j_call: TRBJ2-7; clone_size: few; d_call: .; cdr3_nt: TGTGCCAGCAGTCCCCCGAGGGTTAGCGGCTACGAGCAGTACTTC; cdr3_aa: CASSPPRVSGYEQYF
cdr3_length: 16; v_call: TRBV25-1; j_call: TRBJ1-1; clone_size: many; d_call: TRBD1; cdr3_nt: TGTGCCAGCAGTCGATCGACAGGGTTGATGAACACTGAAGCTTTCTTT; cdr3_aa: CASSRSTGLMNTEAFF
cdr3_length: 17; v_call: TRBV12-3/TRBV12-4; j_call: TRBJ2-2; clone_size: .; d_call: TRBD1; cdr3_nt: TGTGCCAGCAGTTGGGTTATTATGGGACAGGGGACCGGGGAGCTGTTTTTT; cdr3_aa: CASSWVIMGQGTGELFF
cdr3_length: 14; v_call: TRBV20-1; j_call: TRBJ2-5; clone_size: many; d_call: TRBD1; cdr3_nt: TGCAGTGCTAGAACCTTAGGGGACAGAGAGACCCAGTACTTC; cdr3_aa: CSARTLGDRETQYF
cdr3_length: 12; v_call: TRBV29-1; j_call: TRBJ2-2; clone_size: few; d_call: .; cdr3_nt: TGCAGCGTTGGTAGGGGGACCGGGGAGCTGTTTTTT; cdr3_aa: CSVGRGTGELFF
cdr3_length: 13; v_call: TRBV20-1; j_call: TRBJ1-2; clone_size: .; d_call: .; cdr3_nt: TGCAGTGCTAGTACCTGGGGGGCGTATGGCTACACCTTC; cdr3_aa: CSASTWGAYGYTF
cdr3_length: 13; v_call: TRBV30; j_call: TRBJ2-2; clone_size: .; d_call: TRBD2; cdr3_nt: TGTGCCTGGTCGGGGGGAAACACCGGGGAGCTGTTTTTT; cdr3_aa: CAWSGGNTGELFF
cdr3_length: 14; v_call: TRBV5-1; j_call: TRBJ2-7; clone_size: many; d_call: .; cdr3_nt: TGCGCCAGCAGCTCTCAGGGGTATTTCTACGAGCAGTACTTC; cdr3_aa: CASSSQGYFYEQYF
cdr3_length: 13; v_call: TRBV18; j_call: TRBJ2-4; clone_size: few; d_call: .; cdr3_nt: TGTGCCAGCTCACCATCCCGGCCGAACATTCAGTACTTC; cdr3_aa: CASSPSRPNIQYF
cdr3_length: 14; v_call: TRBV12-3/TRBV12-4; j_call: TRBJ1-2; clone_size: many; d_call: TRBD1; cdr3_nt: TGTGCCAGCAGCTGGACAGGGGGCGACTATGGCTACACCTTC; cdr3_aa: CASSWTGGDYGYTF
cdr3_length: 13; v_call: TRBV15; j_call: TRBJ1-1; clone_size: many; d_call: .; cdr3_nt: TGTGCCACCAGCAGACTAATCAGGGGTACAGCTTTCTTT; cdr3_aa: CATSRLIRGTAFF
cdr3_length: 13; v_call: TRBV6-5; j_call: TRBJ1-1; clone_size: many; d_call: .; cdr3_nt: TGTGCCGGAAAGACAGGCATGAACACTGAAGCTTTCTTT; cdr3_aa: CAGKTGMNTEAFF
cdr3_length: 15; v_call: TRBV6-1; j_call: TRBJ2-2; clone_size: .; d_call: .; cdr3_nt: TGTGCCAGCAGGCCCTTACAGGGAGGGACCGGGGAGCTGTTTTTT; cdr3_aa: CASRPLQGGTGELFF
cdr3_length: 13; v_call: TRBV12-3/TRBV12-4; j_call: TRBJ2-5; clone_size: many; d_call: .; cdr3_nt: TGTGCCAGCAGCCTTCAAACGTGGGAGACCCAGTACTTC; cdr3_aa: CASSLQTWETQYF
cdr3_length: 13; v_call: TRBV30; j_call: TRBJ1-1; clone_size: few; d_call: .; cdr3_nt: TGTGCCTGGAGCCCGACAGGGAACACTGAAGCTTTCTTT; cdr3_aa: CAWSPTGNTEAFF
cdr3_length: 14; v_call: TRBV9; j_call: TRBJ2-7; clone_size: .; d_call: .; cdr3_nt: TGTGCCAGCAGCACCGACGACAGTAGCTACGAGCAGTACTTC; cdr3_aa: CASSTDDSSYEQYF
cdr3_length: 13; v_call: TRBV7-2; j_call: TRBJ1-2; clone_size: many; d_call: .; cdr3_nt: TGTGCCAGCAGCACGGGGACATTTGGCGGCTACACCTTC; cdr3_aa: CASSTGTFGGYTF
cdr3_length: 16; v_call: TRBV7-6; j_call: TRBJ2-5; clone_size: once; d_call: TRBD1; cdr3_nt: TGTGCCAGCAGCATCGGAGGGCGGGACAGGAAAGAGACCCAGTACTTC; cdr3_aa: CASSIGGRDRKETQYF
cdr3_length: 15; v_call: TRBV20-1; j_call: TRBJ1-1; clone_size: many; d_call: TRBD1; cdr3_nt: TGCAGTGCTAGGCCACAGGGGATAGGGTACACTGAAGCTTTCTTT; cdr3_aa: CSARPQGIGYTEAFF
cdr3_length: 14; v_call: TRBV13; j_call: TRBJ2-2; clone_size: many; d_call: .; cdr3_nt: TGTGCCAGCAGTCTTACACGGTTCACCGGGGAGCTGTTTTTT; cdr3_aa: CASSLTRFTGELFF
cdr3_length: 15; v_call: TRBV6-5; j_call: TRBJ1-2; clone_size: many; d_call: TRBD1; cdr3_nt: TGTGCCAGCAGGTTATCACCGGGACAGGGCTATGGCTACACCTTC; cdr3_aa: CASRLSPGQGYGYTF
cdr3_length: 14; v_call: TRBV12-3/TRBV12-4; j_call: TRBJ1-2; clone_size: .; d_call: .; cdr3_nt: TGTGCCAGCAGTTCTCAAGGGACTAACTGTGGCTACACCTTC; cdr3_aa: CASSSQGTNCGYTF
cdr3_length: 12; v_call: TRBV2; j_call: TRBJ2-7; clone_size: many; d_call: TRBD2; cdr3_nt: TGTGCCAGCAGCGAACTAGCGCCTGAGCAGTACTTC; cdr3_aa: CASSELAPEQYF
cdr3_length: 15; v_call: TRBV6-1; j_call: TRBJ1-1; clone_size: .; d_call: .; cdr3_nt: TGTGCCAGCAGTGACGGGGCAGGCTCGAACACTGAAGCTTTCTTT; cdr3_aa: CASSDGAGSNTEAFF
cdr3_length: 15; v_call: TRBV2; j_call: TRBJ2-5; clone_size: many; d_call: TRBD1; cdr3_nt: TGTGCCAGCACTCCGGGACAGGGAGACCAAGAGACCCAGTACTTC; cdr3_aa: CASTPGQGDQETQYF
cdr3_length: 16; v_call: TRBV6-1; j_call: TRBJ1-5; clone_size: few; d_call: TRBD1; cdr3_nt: TGTGCCAGCAGTCCCGAGACCGGGACAGGAAGGTTTTCCCAGCATTTT; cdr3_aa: CASSPETGTGRFSQHF
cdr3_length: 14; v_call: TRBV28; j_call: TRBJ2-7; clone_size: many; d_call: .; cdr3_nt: TGTGCCAGCAGTTTACGGGACACAACCTACGAGCAGTACTTC; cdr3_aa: CASSLRDTTYEQYF
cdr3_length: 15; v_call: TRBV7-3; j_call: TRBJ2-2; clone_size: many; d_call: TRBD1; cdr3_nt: TGTGCCAGCAGCCCAGGACAGGCGAACACCGGGGAGCTGTTTTTT; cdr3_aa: CASSPGQANTGELFF
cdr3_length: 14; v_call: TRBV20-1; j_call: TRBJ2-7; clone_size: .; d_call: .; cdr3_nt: TGCAGTGCCCTAGCTGGGGACATATCCTACGAGCAGTACTTC; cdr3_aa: CSALAGDISYEQYF
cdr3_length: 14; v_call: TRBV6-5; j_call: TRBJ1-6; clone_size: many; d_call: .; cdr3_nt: TGTGCCAGCAGTTTAGACGATGATAATTCACCCCTCCACTTT; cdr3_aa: CASSLDDDNSPLHF
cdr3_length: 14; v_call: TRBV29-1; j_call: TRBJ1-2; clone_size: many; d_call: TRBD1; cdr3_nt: TGCAGCGTTGAGGGGACAGGGGGCGACTATGGCTACACCTTC; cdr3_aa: CSVEGTGGDYGYTF
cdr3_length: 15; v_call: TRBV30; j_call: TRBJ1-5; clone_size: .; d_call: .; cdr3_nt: TGTGCCTGGAGTAGGGACCCCTATAGCAATCAGCCCCAGCATTTT; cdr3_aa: CAWSRDPYSNQPQHF
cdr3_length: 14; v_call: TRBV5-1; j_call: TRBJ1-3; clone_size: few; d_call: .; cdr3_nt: TGCGCCAGCAGCTTGTCTTTCTCTGGAAACACCATATATTTT; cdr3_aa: CASSLSFSGNTIYF
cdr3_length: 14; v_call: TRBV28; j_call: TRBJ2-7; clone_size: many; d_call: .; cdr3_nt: TGTGCCAGCAGTTCCAGACAGTTTCCCTACGAGCAGTACTTC; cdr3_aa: CASSSRQFPYEQYF
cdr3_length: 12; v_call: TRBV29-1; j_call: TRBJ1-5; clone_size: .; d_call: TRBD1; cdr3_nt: TGCAGCGTCGGGGGACAGGGGGAGCCCCAGCATTTT; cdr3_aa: CSVGGQGEPQHF
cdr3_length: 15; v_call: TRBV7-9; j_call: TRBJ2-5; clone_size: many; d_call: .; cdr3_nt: TGTGCCAGCAGGCACAGTGCGGGGGCACAAGAGACCCAGTACTTC; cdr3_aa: CASRHSAGAQETQYF
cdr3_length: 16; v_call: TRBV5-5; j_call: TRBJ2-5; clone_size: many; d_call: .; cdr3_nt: TGTGCCAGCAGCTTGGGAGAGGGGTCGGTCGCGGAGACCCAGTACTTC; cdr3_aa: CASSLGEGSVAETQYF